This T cell receptor beta chain was retrieved from a study of CD8 T cells in Susac syndrome. Study overall: Among the Susac syndrome patients sequenced, over 5 had active disease and eight or nine were in remission. Treatment at blood withdrawal was none, corticosteroids, or intravenous immunoglobulin alone in Susac syndrome patients.

This clonotype was found once. The authors carried out high-throughput sequencing of TCR beta. They applied it to CD8+ and CD4+ T cells obtained from blood. Between the trimmed V and J ends, which lost 7 bases and 3 bases, there was a span of 17 bases. The CDR3 has 14 residues. Germline lookup yields CDR1 SGHRS and CDR2 YFSETQ. The authors reverse transcribed roughly 0.5 to 1 ug RNA with random hexamers. Across 54 Vbeta and 13 Jbeta, TCR beta CDR3 was amplified with immunoSEQ multiplex PCR. TCRdb used MiXCR to reprocess the immunoSEQ multiplex PCR reads, holding one entry per CDR3 protein. Of 150,000 or so distinct CDR3 sequences in the sample, around 93% are singletons; the top ten hold roughly 0.14%.

The V gene is TRBV5-1, the J gene TRBJ2-7, with D possibly called TRBD1 or TRBD2 (5 bases each). The sequenced material came from CD4+ T cells from PBMCs. The source of this sequence is a human donor with Susac syndrome. This chain's CDR3 is CASRLPGPNYEQYF. Written as DNA, the CDR3 is TGCGCCAGCCGACTCCCGGGACCGAACTACGAGCAGTACTTC.